This T cell receptor beta chain was retrieved from a study of cytomegalovirus exposure and HLA in healthy donors. Overall study context: There were 100 million to 120 million unique TCR beta sequences, drawn from 180 million or so T cells, in an earlier analysis.

The PCR employed 60 Vbeta primers together with 13 Jbeta primers. Method: immunoSEQ multiplex PCR; TCRdb's copy keeps in-frame clones and lacks some. The sample includes roughly 170,000 clones, around four fifths seen only once; the top ten take approximately 1.3%. V shed 2 bases and J shed 5 bases, with 12 bases lying between them. The CDR3 spans 15 residues. CDR1 MDHEN and CDR2 SYDVKM come from the germline V gene. The sequence derives from a man aged 25-45 years in good health and CMV-seronegative. Sample: PBMCs. The chain carries TRBV28 and TRBJ1-4, with D possibly matching TRBD1 (6 bases). The CDR3 reads CASSLGGQGNEKLFF. DNA of the CDR3: TGTGCCAGCAGTTTAGGGGGCCAGGGGAATGAAAAACTGTTTTTT.